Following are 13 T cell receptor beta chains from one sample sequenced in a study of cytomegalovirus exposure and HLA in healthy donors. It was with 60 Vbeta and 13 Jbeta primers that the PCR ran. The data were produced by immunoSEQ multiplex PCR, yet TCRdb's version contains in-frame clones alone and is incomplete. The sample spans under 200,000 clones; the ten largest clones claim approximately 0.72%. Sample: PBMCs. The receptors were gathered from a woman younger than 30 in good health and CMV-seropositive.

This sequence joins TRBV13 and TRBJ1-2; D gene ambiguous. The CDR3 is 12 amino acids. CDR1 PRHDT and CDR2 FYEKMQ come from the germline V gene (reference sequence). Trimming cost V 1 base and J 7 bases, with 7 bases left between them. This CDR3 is CASSLAQIGYTF. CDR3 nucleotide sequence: TGTGCCAGCAGCTTAGCCCAGATTGGCTACACCTTC.

The CDR3 loop reads CSARGSGSWQTQYF. CDR3 nucleotide sequence: TGCAGCGCCCGGGGCAGCGGGAGTTGGCAGACCCAGTACTTC. The gene calls are TRBV29-1 and TRBJ2-5; the match to TRBD2 covers 8 bases. CDR3 length: 14 amino acids. The V gene end was trimmed by 7 bases and the J gene end by 6 bases; junction bases not matched to a gene: 13. The germline V gene encodes CDR1 SQVTM and CDR2 ANQGSEA.

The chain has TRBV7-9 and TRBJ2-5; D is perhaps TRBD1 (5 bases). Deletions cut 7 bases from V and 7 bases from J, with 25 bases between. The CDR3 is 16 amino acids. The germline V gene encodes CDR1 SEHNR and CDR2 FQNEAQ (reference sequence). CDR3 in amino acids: CASIRGGAMAFGTQYF. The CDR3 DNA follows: TGTGCCAGCATACGAGGTGGGGCGATGGCGTTTGGGACCCAGTACTTC.

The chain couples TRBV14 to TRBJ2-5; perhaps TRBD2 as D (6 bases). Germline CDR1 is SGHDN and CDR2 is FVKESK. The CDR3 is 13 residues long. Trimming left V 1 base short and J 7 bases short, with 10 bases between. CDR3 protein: CASSQGGVGTQYF. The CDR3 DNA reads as TGTGCCAGCAGCCAAGGCGGGGTGGGGACCCAGTACTTC. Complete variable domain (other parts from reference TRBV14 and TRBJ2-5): EAGVTQFPSHSVIEKGQTVTLRCDPISGHDNLYWYRRVMGKEIKFLLHFVKESKQDESGMPNNRFLAERTGGTYSTLKVQPAELEDSGVYFCASSQGGVGTQYFGPGTRLLVL.

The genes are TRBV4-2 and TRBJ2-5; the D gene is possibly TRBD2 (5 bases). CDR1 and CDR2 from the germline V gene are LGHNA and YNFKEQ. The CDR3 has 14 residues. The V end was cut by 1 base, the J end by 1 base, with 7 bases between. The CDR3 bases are TGTGCCAGCAGCCAAGGGACTTTCCAAGAGACCCAGTACTTC. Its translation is CASSQGTFQETQYF.

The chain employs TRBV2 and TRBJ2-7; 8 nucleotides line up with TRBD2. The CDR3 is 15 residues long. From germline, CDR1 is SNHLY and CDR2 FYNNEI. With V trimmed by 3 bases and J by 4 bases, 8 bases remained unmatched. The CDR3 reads CASSDRRGAMYEQYF. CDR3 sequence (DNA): TGTGCCAGCAGTGATAGGCGGGGGGCCATGTACGAGCAGTACTTC.

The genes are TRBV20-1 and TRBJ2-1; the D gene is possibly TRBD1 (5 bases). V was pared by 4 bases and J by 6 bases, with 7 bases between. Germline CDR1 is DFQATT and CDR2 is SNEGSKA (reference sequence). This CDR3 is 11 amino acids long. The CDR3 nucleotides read TGCAGTGCTATAGGGGCCAATGAGCAGTTCTTC. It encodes CSAIGANEQFF.

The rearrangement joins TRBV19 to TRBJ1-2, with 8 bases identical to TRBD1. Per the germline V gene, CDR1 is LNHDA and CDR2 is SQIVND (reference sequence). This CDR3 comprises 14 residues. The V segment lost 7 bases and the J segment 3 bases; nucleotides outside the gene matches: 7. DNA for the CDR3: TGTGCCAGTAAAACACAGGGGGAAGACTATGGCTACACCTTC. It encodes CASKTQGEDYGYTF.

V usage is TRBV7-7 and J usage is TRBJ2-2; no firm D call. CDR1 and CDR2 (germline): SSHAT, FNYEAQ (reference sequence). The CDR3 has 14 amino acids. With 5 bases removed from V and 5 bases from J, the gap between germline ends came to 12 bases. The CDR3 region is CASSPNSGTGELFF. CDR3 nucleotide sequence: TGTGCCAGCAGCCCAAACAGTGGGACCGGGGAGCTGTTTTTT.

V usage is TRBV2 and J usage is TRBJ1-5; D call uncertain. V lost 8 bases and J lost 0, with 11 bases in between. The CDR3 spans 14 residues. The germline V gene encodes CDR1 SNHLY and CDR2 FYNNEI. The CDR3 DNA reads TGTGCCAGCTCAAAAGCATATAGCAATCAGCCCCAGCATTTT. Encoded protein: CASSKAYSNQPQHF.

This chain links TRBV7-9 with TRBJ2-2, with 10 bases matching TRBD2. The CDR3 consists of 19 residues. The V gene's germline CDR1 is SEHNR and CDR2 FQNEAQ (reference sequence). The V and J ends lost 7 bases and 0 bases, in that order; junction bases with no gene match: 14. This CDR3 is CASTQLAGTQFTNTGELFF. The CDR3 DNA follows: TGTGCCAGCACCCAACTAGCGGGGACACAATTTACGAACACCGGGGAGCTGTTTTTT.

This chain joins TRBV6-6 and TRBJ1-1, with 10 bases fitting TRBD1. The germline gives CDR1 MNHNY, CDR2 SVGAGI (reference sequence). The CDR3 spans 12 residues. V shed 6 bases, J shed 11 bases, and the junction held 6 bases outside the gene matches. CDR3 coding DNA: TGTGCCAGCAGCAAGGGACAGGGGTGGGCTTTCTTT. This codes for CASSKGQGWAFF.

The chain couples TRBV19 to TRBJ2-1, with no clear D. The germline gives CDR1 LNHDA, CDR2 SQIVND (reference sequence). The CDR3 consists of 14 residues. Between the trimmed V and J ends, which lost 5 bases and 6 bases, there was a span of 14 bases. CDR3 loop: CASSADWNGNEQFF. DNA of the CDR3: TGTGCCAGTAGTGCCGACTGGAATGGCAATGAGCAGTTCTTC.